This T cell receptor beta chain was documented in a study of cytomegalovirus exposure and HLA in healthy donors. Germline lookup yields CDR1 MNHEY and CDR2 SVGAGI. The CDR3 contains 14 residues. With 2 bases clipped from V and 4 bases from J, the junction kept 5 bases outside the gene matches. PCR used 60 Vbeta primers and 13 Jbeta primers. As originally analysed: A later analysis tallied some 80 million unique TCR beta chains, around 12 million of them shared. Assay used: immunoSEQ multiplex PCR; TCRdb lists only in-frame clones, some missing. The V and J calls and clone size are taken from that table; D and trimming were inferred from the DNA. The sample has approximately 180,000 clones; less than 85% are singletons.

V usage is TRBV6-5 and J usage is TRBJ2-7; 7 nucleotides line up with TRBD1. The clonotype comes from a man between 18 and 29 years old in good health and CMV-seronegative. The sample was PBMCs. CDR3 sequence (DNA): TGTGCCAGCAGTTACGGGACAGTACTGTACGAGCAGTACTTC. This translates into CASSYGTVLYEQYF.